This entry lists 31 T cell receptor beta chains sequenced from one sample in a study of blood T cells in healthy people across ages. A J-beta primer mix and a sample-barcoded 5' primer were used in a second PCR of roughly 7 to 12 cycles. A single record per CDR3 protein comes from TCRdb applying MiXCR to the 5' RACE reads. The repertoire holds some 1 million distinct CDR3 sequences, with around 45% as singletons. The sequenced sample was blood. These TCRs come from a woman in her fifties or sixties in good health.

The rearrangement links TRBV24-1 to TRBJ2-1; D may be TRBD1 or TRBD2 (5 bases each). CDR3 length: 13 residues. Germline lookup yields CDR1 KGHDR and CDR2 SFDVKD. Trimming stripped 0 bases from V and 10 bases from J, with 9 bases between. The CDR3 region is CATSDLSRDEQFF. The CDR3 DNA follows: TGTGCCACCAGTGATTTGTCCAGGGACGAGCAGTTCTTC.

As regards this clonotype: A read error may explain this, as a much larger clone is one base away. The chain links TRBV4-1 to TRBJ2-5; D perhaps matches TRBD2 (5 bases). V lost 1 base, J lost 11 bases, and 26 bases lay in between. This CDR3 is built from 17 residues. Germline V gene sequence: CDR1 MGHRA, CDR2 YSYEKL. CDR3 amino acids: CASSQVRQDSSFNEQYF. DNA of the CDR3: TGCGCCAGCAGCCAAGTTAGGCAGGACTCCAGTTTTAATGAGCAGTACTTC.

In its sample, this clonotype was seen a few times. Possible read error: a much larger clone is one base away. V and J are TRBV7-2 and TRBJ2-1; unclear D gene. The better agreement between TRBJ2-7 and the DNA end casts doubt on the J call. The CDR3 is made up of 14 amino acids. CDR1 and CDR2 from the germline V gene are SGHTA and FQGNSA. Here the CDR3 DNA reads TGTGCCAGCAGCATGTTTGGCTCCTACAATGAGCAGTACTTC. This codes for CASSMFGSYNEQYF.

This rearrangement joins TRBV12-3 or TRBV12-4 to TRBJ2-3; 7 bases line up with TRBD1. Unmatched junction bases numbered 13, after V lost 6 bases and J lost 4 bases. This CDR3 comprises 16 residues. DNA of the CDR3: TGTGCCAGCAGCCCCCGTGACAGGGTTTATCCAGATACGCAGTATTTT. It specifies CASSPRDRVYPDTQYF.

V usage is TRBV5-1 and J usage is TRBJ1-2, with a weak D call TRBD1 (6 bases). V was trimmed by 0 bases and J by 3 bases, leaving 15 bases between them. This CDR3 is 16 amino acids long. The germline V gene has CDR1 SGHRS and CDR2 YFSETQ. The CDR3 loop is CASSLDTGTVYYGYTF. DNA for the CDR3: TGCGCCAGCAGCTTGGACACAGGGACCGTCTACTATGGCTACACCTTC.

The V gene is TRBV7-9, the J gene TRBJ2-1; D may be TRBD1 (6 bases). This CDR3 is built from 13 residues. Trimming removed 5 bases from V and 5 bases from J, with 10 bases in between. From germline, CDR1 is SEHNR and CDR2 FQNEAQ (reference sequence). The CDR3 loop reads CASSTQGHNEQFF. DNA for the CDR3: TGTGCCAGCAGCACACAGGGCCACAATGAGCAGTTCTTC.

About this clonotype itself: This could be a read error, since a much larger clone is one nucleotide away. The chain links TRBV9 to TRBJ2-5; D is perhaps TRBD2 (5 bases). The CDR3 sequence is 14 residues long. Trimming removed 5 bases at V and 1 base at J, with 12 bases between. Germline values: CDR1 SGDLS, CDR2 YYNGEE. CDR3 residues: CASRGGSGQETQYF. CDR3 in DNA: TGTGCCAGCAGAGGCGGGTCTGGCCAAGAGACCCAGTACTTC.

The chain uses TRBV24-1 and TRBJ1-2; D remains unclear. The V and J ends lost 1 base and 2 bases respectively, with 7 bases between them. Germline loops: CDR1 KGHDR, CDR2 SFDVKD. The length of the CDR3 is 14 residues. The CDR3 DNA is TGTGCCACCAGTGATTTTGGCCAAAACTATGGCTACACCTTC. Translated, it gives CATSDFGQNYGYTF.

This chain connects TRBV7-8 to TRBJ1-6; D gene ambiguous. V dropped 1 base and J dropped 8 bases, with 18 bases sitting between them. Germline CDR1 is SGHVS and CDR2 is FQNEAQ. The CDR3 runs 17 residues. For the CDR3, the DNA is TGTGCCAGCAGCTTAGTTTTTTCCAAGGGTCTCCATTCACCCCTCCACTTT. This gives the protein CASSLVFSKGLHSPLHF.

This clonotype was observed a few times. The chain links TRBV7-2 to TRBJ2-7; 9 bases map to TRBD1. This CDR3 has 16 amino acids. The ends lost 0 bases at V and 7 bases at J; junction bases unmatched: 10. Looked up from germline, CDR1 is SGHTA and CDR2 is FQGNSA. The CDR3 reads CASSLASTGGRGEQYF. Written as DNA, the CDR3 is TGTGCCAGCAGCTTAGCCTCGACAGGGGGTCGCGGGGAGCAGTACTTC.

Here the CDR3 DNA reads TGTGCCAGCAGCTTACGCCGCGGGGGCCTCCTTGAGACCCAGTACTTC. This translates into CASSLRRGGLLETQYF. The chain couples TRBV7-9 to TRBJ2-5; D is possibly TRBD2 (7 bases). The CDR3 has 16 amino acids. Germline V CDR1 and CDR2: SEHNR, FQNEAQ (reference sequence). V was clipped by 2 bases and J by 5 bases, with 18 bases between them. Filled out from reference TRBV7-9 and TRBJ2-5, the complete variable domain reads DTGVSQNPRHKITKRGQNVTFRCDPISEHNRLYWYRQTLGQGPEFLTYFQNEAQLEKSRLLSDRFSAERPKGSFSTLEIQRTEQGDSAMYLCASSLRRGGLLETQYFGPGTRLLVL.

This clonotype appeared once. In DNA form, the CDR3 reads TGTGCCAGCTCACCCGGAGTCCGCGCAAGCACAGATACGCAGTATTTT. Translation gives CASSPGVRASTDTQYF. The rearrangement uses TRBV18 and TRBJ2-3; D not resolved. The CDR3 covers 16 residues. Trimming removed 3 bases at V and 0 bases at J, with 13 bases between. Looked up from germline, CDR1 is KGHSH and CDR2 is LQKENI.

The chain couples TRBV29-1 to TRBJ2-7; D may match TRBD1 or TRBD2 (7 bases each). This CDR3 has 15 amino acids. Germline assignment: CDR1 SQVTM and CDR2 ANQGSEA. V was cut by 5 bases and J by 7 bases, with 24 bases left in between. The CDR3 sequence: CSVWQGGDSRDEQYF. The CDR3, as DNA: TGCAGCGTTTGGCAGGGGGGGGACTCTCGGGATGAGCAGTACTTC.

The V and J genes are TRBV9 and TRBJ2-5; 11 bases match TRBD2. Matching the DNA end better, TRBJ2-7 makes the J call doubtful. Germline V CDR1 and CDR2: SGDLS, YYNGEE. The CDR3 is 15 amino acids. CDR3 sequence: CASSVLAGGRSEQYF. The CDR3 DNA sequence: TGTGCCAGCAGCGTGTTAGCGGGAGGGAGGAGCGAGCAGTACTTC.

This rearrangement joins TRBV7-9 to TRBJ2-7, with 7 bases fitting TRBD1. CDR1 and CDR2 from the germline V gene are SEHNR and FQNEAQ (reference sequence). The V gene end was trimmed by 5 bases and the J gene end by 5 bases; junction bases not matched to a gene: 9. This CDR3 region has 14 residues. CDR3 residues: CASSQRQGDHEQYF. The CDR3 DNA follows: TGTGCCAGCAGCCAGCGACAGGGAGACCACGAGCAGTACTTC.

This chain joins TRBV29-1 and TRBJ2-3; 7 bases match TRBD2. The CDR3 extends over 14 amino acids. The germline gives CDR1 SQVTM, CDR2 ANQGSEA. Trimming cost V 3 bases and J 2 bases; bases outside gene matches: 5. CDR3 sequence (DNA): TGCAGCGTTGATCCGGCGGGAGACACAGATACGCAGTATTTT. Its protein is CSVDPAGDTDTQYF.

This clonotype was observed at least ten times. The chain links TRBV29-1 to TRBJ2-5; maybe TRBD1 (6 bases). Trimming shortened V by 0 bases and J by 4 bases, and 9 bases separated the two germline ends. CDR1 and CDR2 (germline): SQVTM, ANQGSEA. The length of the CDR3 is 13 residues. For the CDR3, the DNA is TGCAGCGTTGAAGATCAGGGGCGAGAGACCCAGTACTTC. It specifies CSVEDQGRETQYF.

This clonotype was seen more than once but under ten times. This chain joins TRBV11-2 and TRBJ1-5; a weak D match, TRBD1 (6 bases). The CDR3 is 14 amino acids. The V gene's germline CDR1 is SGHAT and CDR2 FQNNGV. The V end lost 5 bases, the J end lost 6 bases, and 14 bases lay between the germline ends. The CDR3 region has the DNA TGTGCCAGCAGCCCCGAGGGGGGCGGTCAGCCCCAGCATTTT. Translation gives CASSPEGGGQPQHF.

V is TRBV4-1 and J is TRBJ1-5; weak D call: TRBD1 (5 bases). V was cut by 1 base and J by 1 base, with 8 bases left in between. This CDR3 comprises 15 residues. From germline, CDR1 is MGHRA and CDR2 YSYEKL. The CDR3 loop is CASSQGDRSNQPQHF. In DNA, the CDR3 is TGCGCCAGCAGCCAAGGGGACCGGAGCAATCAGCCCCAGCATTTT.

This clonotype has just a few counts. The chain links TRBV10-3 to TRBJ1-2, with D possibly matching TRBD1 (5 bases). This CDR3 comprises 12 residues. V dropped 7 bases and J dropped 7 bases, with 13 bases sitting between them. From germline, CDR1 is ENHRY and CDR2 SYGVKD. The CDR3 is CAIKEGQGGYTF. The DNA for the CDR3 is TGTGCCATCAAGGAGGGGCAGGGTGGCTACACCTTC.

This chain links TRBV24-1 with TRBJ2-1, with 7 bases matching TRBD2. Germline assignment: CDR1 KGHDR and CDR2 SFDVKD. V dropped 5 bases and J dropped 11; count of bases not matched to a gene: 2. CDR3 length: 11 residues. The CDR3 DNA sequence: TGTGCCACCAGTGGAGCGGGACAGCAGTTCTTC. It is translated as CATSGAGQQFF.

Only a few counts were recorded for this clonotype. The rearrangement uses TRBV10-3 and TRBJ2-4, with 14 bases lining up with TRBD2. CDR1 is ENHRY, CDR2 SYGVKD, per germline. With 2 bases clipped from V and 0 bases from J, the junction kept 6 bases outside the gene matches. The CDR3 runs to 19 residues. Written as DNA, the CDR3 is TGTGCCATCAGTGAGGCGCGGACTAGCGGGAGGTTAGCCAAAAACATTCAGTACTTC. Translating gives CAISEARTSGRLAKNIQYF.

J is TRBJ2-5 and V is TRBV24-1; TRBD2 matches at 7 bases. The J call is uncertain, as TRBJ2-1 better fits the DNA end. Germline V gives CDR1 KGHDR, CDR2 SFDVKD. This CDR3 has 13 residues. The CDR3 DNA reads TGTGCCACCAGTGATCCCGGGGGGAATGAGCAGTTCTTC. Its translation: CATSDPGGNEQFF.

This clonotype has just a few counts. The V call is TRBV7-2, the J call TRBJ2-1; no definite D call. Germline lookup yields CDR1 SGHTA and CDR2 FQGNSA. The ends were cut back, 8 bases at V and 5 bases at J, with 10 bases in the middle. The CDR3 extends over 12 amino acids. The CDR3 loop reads CASGFSHNEQFF. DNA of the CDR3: TGTGCCAGCGGTTTTTCCCACAATGAGCAGTTCTTC.

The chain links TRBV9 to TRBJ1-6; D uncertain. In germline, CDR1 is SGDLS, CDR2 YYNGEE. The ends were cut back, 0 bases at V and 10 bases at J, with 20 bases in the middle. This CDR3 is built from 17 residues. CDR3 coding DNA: TGTGCCAGCAGCGTAGATTTGTATGCGGGCAGGAACTCACCCCTCCACTTT. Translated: CASSVDLYAGRNSPLHF.

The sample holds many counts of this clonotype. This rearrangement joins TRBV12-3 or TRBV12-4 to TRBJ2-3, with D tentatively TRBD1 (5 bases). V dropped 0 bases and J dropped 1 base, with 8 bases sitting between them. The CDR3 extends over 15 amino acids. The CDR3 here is CASSLAQGRTDTQYF. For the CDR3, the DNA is TGTGCCAGCAGTTTAGCGCAGGGCCGCACAGATACGCAGTATTTT.

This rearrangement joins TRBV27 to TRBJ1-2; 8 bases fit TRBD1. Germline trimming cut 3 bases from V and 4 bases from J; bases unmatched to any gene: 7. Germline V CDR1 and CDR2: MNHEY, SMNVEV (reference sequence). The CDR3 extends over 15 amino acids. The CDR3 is CASSFSGQGGYGYTF. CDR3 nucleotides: TGTGCCAGCAGTTTCTCTGGACAGGGCGGCTATGGCTACACCTTC.

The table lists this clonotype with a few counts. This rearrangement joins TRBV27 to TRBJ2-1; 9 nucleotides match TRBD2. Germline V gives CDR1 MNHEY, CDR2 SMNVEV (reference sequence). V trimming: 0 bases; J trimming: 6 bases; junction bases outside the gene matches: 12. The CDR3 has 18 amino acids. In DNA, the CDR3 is TGTGCCAGCAGTTTATCGGGTTTCGGCGGGAGGGCCCTCAATGAGCAGTTCTTC. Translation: CASSLSGFGGRALNEQFF.

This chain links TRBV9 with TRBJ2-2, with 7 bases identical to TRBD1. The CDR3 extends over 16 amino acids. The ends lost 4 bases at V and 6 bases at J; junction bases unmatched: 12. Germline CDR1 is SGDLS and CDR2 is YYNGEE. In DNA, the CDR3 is TGTGCCAGCAGCACCCGGGCAGGGGGTGGATCCGGGGAGCTGTTTTTT. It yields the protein CASSTRAGGGSGELFF.

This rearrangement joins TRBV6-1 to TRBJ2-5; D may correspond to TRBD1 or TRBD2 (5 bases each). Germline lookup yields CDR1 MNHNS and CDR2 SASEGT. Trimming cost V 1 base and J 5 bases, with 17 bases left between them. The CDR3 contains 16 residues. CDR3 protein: CASSEDPTSWGETQYF. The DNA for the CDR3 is TGTGCCAGCAGTGAAGACCCTACGTCCTGGGGGGAGACCCAGTACTTC.

The CDR3 is CASSYSWGGSDTQYF. The CDR3, as DNA: TGTGCCAGCAGTTACTCGTGGGGAGGGTCAGATACGCAGTATTTT. This chain joins TRBV6-5 and TRBJ2-3; the match to TRBD2 covers 7 bases. Losses at the gene ends were 0 bases for V and 4 bases for J; bases not matched to a gene: 4. CDR3 size: 15 residues. The V gene's germline CDR1 is MNHEY and CDR2 SVGAGI.